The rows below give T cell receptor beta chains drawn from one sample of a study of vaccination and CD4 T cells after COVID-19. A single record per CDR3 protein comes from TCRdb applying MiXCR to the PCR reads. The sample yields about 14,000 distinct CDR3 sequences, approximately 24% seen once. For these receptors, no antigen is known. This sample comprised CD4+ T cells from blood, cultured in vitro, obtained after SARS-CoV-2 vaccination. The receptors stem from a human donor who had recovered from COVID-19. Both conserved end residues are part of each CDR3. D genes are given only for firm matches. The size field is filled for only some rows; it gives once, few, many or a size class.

cdr3_aa: CASSRLGTSGYEQYF
cdr3_nt: TGTGCCAGCAGCCGACTGGGGACTAGCGGTTACGAGCAGTACTTC
clone_size: .
d_call: TRBD2
v_call: TRBV4-2
j_call: TRBJ2-7

cdr3_aa: CASSLGDRQNQPQHF
cdr3_nt: TGTGCCAGCAGCTTAGGGGACAGGCAAAATCAGCCCCAGCATTTT
clone_size: .
d_call: TRBD1
v_call: TRBV7-2
j_call: TRBJ1-5

cdr3_aa: CASSLAGSGATDTQYF
cdr3_nt: TGTGCCAGCAGTTTAGCGGGGTCGGGGGCCACAGATACGCAGTATTTT
clone_size: .
d_call: .
v_call: TRBV12-3/TRBV12-4
j_call: TRBJ2-3

cdr3_aa: CASSLYRGKGTEAFF
cdr3_nt: TGTGCCAGCAGTTTATATCGGGGGAAGGGGACTGAAGCTTTCTTT
clone_size: .
d_call: .
v_call: TRBV28
j_call: TRBJ1-1

cdr3_aa: CASSSTGLGYTF
cdr3_nt: TGTGCCAGCAGCTCGACAGGGCTGGGCTACACCTTC
clone_size: few
d_call: TRBD1
v_call: TRBV7-8
j_call: TRBJ1-2

cdr3_aa: CASSPLRYQETQYF
cdr3_nt: TGTGCCAGCAGCCCACTCCGGTACCAAGAGACCCAGTACTTC
clone_size: few
d_call: .
v_call: TRBV11-2
j_call: TRBJ2-5

cdr3_aa: CASSVRDRASNEQYF
cdr3_nt: TGTGCCAGTAGTGTTCGGGACAGGGCCAGTAACGAGCAGTACTTC
clone_size: .
d_call: TRBD1
v_call: TRBV19
j_call: TRBJ2-7

cdr3_aa: CASSLRRGKDEQYF
cdr3_nt: TGTGCCAGCAGCTTGAGACGAGGAAAGGACGAGCAGTACTTC
clone_size: few
d_call: .
v_call: TRBV7-9
j_call: TRBJ2-7

cdr3_aa: CASRVDRGSNQPQHF
cdr3_nt: TGTGCCAGCAGAGTCGACAGGGGGAGCAATCAGCCCCAGCATTTT
clone_size: medium-sized
d_call: TRBD1
v_call: TRBV6-1
j_call: TRBJ1-5

cdr3_aa: CASSLSGTGLYEQYF
cdr3_nt: TGTGCCAGCAGTTTGTCCGGGACAGGACTCTACGAGCAGTACTTC
clone_size: once
d_call: TRBD1
v_call: TRBV28
j_call: TRBJ2-7

cdr3_aa: CASSFQRYTGELFF
cdr3_nt: TGCGCCAGCAGTTTCCAGCGATACACCGGGGAGCTGTTTTTT
clone_size: .
d_call: .
v_call: TRBV10-1
j_call: TRBJ2-2

cdr3_aa: CASRPGRYNEQFF
cdr3_nt: TGTGCCAGCAGGCCGGGGAGGTACAATGAGCAGTTCTTC
clone_size: few
d_call: .
v_call: TRBV28
j_call: TRBJ2-1

cdr3_aa: CSARGGRIISNQPQHF
cdr3_nt: TGCAGTGCTAGGGGGGGACGGATCATCAGCAATCAGCCCCAGCATTTT
clone_size: few
d_call: .
v_call: TRBV20-1
j_call: TRBJ1-5

cdr3_aa: CATRQADTQYF
cdr3_nt: TGTGCCACCAGACAAGCAGATACGCAGTATTTT
clone_size: .
d_call: .
v_call: TRBV24-1
j_call: TRBJ2-3

cdr3_aa: CASSPVDRGMNTEAFF
cdr3_nt: TGTGCCAGCTCACCTGTTGACAGGGGCATGAACACTGAAGCTTTCTTT
clone_size: .
d_call: TRBD1
v_call: TRBV18
j_call: TRBJ1-1

cdr3_aa: CASSYDRGVNQPQHF
cdr3_nt: TGTGCCAGCAGCTATGACAGGGGTGTCAATCAGCCCCAGCATTTT
clone_size: few
d_call: TRBD1
v_call: TRBV7-2
j_call: TRBJ1-5

cdr3_aa: CASSLLAVTNTGELFF
cdr3_nt: TGTGCCAGCAGCCTCCTAGCCGTTACGAACACCGGGGAGCTGTTTTTT
clone_size: .
d_call: .
v_call: TRBV27
j_call: TRBJ2-2

cdr3_aa: CSAPDRNSGNTIYF
cdr3_nt: TGCAGTGCCCCTGACAGAAACTCTGGAAACACCATATATTTT
clone_size: few
d_call: .
v_call: TRBV20-1
j_call: TRBJ1-3

cdr3_aa: CASRTGNQPQHF
cdr3_nt: TGTGCCAGCAGGACAGGGAATCAGCCCCAGCATTTT
clone_size: .
d_call: TRBD1
v_call: TRBV25-1
j_call: TRBJ1-5

cdr3_aa: CASSQPTSGDYEQYF
cdr3_nt: TGCGCCAGCAGCCAACCTACTAGCGGAGACTACGAGCAGTACTTC
clone_size: .
d_call: TRBD2
v_call: TRBV4-1
j_call: TRBJ2-7

cdr3_aa: CASRFGPGAYEQYF
cdr3_nt: TGTGCCAGCAGGTTTGGGCCGGGGGCCTACGAGCAGTACTTC
clone_size: medium-sized
d_call: .
v_call: TRBV7-2
j_call: TRBJ2-7

cdr3_aa: CASSPLSQGVWYEQYF
cdr3_nt: TGTGCCAGCAGTCCCCTCTCGCAGGGCGTCTGGTACGAGCAGTACTTC
clone_size: .
d_call: .
v_call: TRBV28
j_call: TRBJ2-7

cdr3_aa: CASRGATGEPFF
cdr3_nt: TGCGCCAGCAGGGGAGCTACCGGGGAGCCGTTTTTT
clone_size: .
d_call: .
v_call: TRBV10-1
j_call: TRBJ2-2

cdr3_aa: CASSWAGGLTYEQFF
cdr3_nt: TGTGCCAGCAGTTGGGCGGGAGGGCTTACATATGAGCAGTTCTTC
clone_size: .
d_call: TRBD2
v_call: TRBV28
j_call: TRBJ2-1

cdr3_aa: CASRDQGGPYEQYF
cdr3_nt: TGTGCCAGCAGGGACCAGGGGGGTCCCTACGAGCAGTACTTC
clone_size: few
d_call: .
v_call: TRBV12-3/TRBV12-4
j_call: TRBJ2-7

cdr3_aa: CASSAALLQGELFF
cdr3_nt: TGTGCCAGCAGCGCCGCGCTACTGCAGGGGGAGCTGTTTTTT
clone_size: medium-sized
d_call: .
v_call: TRBV7-2
j_call: TRBJ2-2

cdr3_aa: CSARDPGQGSFGEQYF
cdr3_nt: TGCAGTGCTAGAGACCCAGGACAGGGATCGTTTGGCGAGCAGTACTTC
clone_size: .
d_call: TRBD1
v_call: TRBV20-1
j_call: TRBJ2-7

cdr3_aa: CASSLAGGGSSYEQYF
cdr3_nt: TGCGCCAGCAGCTTGGCTGGGGGGGGATCCTCCTACGAGCAGTACTTC
clone_size: .
d_call: TRBD2
v_call: TRBV5-1
j_call: TRBJ2-7

cdr3_aa: CASSEAGSRNEQFF
cdr3_nt: TGTGCCAGCAGTGAGGCAGGGAGTAGGAATGAGCAGTTCTTC
clone_size: .
d_call: .
v_call: TRBV25-1
j_call: TRBJ2-1

cdr3_aa: CASSGDGLVYNEQFF
cdr3_nt: TGTGCCAGCAGCGGGGACGGACTGGTTTACAATGAGCAGTTCTTC
clone_size: .
d_call: .
v_call: TRBV7-2
j_call: TRBJ2-1

cdr3_aa: CASSPDGGTDTQYF
cdr3_nt: TGTGCCAGCTCACCTGACGGGGGTACAGATACGCAGTATTTT
clone_size: .
d_call: .
v_call: TRBV18
j_call: TRBJ2-3

cdr3_aa: CASSYIQTGVNEQFF
cdr3_nt: TGTGCCAGCAGTTATATTCAAACAGGGGTCAATGAGCAGTTCTTC
clone_size: large
d_call: TRBD1
v_call: TRBV6-5
j_call: TRBJ2-1

cdr3_aa: CASSGGQGLPGELFF
cdr3_nt: TGTGCCAGCAGTGGCGGACAGGGCCTTCCCGGGGAGCTGTTTTTT
clone_size: medium-sized
d_call: TRBD1
v_call: TRBV6-1
j_call: TRBJ2-2

cdr3_aa: CASKDVAFVGYGYTF
cdr3_nt: TGTGCCAGCAAGGACGTTGCCTTCGTCGGCTATGGCTACACCTTC
clone_size: .
d_call: .
v_call: TRBV28
j_call: TRBJ1-2

cdr3_aa: CASSPREGVNNEQFF
cdr3_nt: TGTGCCAGCAGCCCGCGGGAGGGCGTAAACAATGAGCAGTTCTTC
clone_size: .
d_call: TRBD2
v_call: TRBV6-2/TRBV6-3
j_call: TRBJ2-1

cdr3_aa: CASIGKLAEGGRKNIQYF
cdr3_nt: TGTGCCAGTATTGGGAAACTAGCGGAGGGTGGTCGGAAAAACATTCAGTACTTC
clone_size: .
d_call: TRBD2
v_call: TRBV19
j_call: TRBJ2-4

cdr3_aa: CASSLYSGYTGELFF
cdr3_nt: TGTGCCAGCAGCTTGTATAGTGGATACACCGGGGAGCTGTTTTTT
clone_size: .
d_call: .
v_call: TRBV5-4
j_call: TRBJ2-2

cdr3_aa: CASSDLRVYGYTF
cdr3_nt: TGTGCCAGCAGTGATTTAAGGGTTTATGGCTACACCTTC
clone_size: .
d_call: .
v_call: TRBV2
j_call: TRBJ1-2

cdr3_aa: CASSFTIPETQYF
cdr3_nt: TGTGCCAGCAGTTTTACGATTCCCGAGACCCAGTACTTC
clone_size: few
d_call: .
v_call: TRBV27
j_call: TRBJ2-5

cdr3_aa: CASTWGLNQPQHF
cdr3_nt: TGTGCCAGCACGTGGGGGCTTAATCAGCCCCAGCATTTT
clone_size: few
d_call: .
v_call: TRBV6-1
j_call: TRBJ1-5

cdr3_aa: CASSRQGAGEQFF
cdr3_nt: TGTGCCAGCAGCCGACAGGGGGCCGGGGAGCAGTTCTTC
clone_size: .
d_call: TRBD1
v_call: TRBV6-4
j_call: TRBJ2-1

cdr3_aa: CASWPTSGGVYNEQFF
cdr3_nt: TGTGCCAGCTGGCCGACTAGCGGGGGAGTCTACAATGAGCAGTTCTTC
clone_size: few
d_call: TRBD2
v_call: TRBV6-1
j_call: TRBJ2-1

cdr3_aa: CASTPRGLTDTQYF
cdr3_nt: TGTGCCAGCACCCCGCGGGGCCTCACAGATACGCAGTATTTT
clone_size: .
d_call: .
v_call: TRBV12-3/TRBV12-4
j_call: TRBJ2-3

cdr3_aa: CASSYLPDDGYTF
cdr3_nt: TGTGCCAGCAGTTATCTCCCAGATGATGGCTACACCTTC
clone_size: few
d_call: .
v_call: TRBV6-2/TRBV6-3
j_call: TRBJ1-2

cdr3_aa: CATSLGGAGNTIYF
cdr3_nt: TGTGCCACCAGTCTAGGGGGCGCTGGAAACACCATATATTTT
clone_size: few
d_call: TRBD1
v_call: TRBV15
j_call: TRBJ1-3

cdr3_aa: CASRPPGTSSSGANVLTF
cdr3_nt: TGTGCCAGCAGACCTCCCGGGACGTCCAGCTCTGGGGCCAACGTCCTGACTTTC
clone_size: few
d_call: .
v_call: TRBV6-1
j_call: TRBJ2-6

cdr3_aa: CASSTSAQETQYF
cdr3_nt: TGTGCCAGCAGTACTAGCGCCCAAGAGACCCAGTACTTC
clone_size: few
d_call: TRBD2
v_call: TRBV6-4
j_call: TRBJ2-5

cdr3_aa: CASSLGETQYF
cdr3_nt: TGTGCCAGCAGTTTAGGAGAGACCCAGTACTTC
clone_size: few
d_call: .
v_call: TRBV27
j_call: TRBJ2-5

cdr3_aa: CSALKGTNEKLFF
cdr3_nt: TGCAGTGCTCTAAAGGGGACTAATGAAAAACTGTTTTTT
clone_size: .
d_call: .
v_call: TRBV20-1
j_call: TRBJ1-4

cdr3_aa: CASSFGGGGSGNTIYF
cdr3_nt: TGTGCCAGCAGCTTTGGGGGAGGGGGCTCTGGAAACACCATATATTTT
clone_size: .
d_call: .
v_call: TRBV11-2
j_call: TRBJ1-3

cdr3_aa: CASSPGGSYGYTF
cdr3_nt: TGTGCCAGCAGTCCAGGGGGCAGCTATGGCTACACCTTC
clone_size: .
d_call: TRBD1
v_call: TRBV6-1
j_call: TRBJ1-2

cdr3_aa: CASGQSVYEQYF
cdr3_nt: TGTGCCAGCGGCCAATCGGTCTACGAGCAGTACTTC
clone_size: .
d_call: .
v_call: TRBV27
j_call: TRBJ2-7

cdr3_aa: CASSLGHSSNQPQHF
cdr3_nt: TGCGCCAGCAGCTTAGGACACAGTAGCAATCAGCCCCAGCATTTT
clone_size: .
d_call: .
v_call: TRBV5-1
j_call: TRBJ1-5